This T cell receptor beta chain was obtained from a study of T cells in Graves' hyperthyroidism and ophthalmopathy (dated by TCRdb to between 2017 and 2020). About the full investigation: Peripheral blood samples were taken at the time of initial diagnosis, prior to any treatment. To identify distinguishing TCR V-J signatures, a discovery cohort of around 100 patients was used, comprising some 43 with Graves' ophthalmopathy and under 60 with stable Graves' hyperthyroidism. An independent validation cohort of fewer than 20 hyperthyroidism patients and about 15 patients who later progressed to ophthalmopathy tested prospective prediction of ophthalmopathy. The approximately 97 discovery patients were randomly divided into training and test sets at a 7:3 ratio. The study also compared thyroid tissue and blood T-cell repertoires from 5 to 7 Graves' hyperthyroidism patients. Following sampling, methimazole starting at 30 mg daily was given to hyperthyroidism patients, and high-dose intravenous methylprednisolone was given to ophthalmopathy patients. The paper describes TCR Vbeta CDR3 sequencing of 135 peripheral blood samples, made up of roughly 45 ophthalmopathy patients, 70 to 75 hyperthyroidism patients and around 17 progressor patients.

The TCR beta CDR3 regions were amplified from RNA transcripts. A first-round RT-PCR of the TCR CDR3 used the HTBI primer set with the Qiagen OneStep RT-PCR kit. Libraries were constructed in a second round of multiplex PCR, after which size selection and purification were performed. Sequencing of the libraries was done on an Illumina HiSeq2000 using paired-end 100 bp reads. The authors' pipeline ran thus. SOAPnuke was used to process the raw data, with reads discarded if the reads contained adapters or uncalled bases, had a mean Phred below 15, or lacked an exact constant-primer or identifier match. COPE v1.2.5 was used to merge high-quality paired reads, and clonotypes were defined as unique nucleotide sequences. MiTCR v1.1 was used to align clonotypes to the IMGT TRBV, TRBD and TRBJ reference segments. Analysis was restricted to V-J combinations with a frequency above 0.0001, which covered 99.2% of repertoires. A TCS score was defined as the ratio of F50 (clonal expansion) to E x V (chaos), with BLOSUM62-based TCRdist applied between CDR3 peptides within each V-J. Welch's t-statistics and random forest reduced 500 to 650 V-J features to roughly 13, which were used in a naive Bayes classifier (R e1071). The public reads were reprocessed in TCRdb via fastp at Q25 and MiXCR, keeping in-frame beta chains. Rows are combined by CDR3 protein, so each entry shows the most common genes and DNA. The V and J calls here are based on TCRdb, not the publication. In this sample the table shows tens of thousands of distinct CDR3 sequences, roughly 50% of which occur a single time. The ten largest clonotypes hold roughly a tenth of the sample.

In the ophthalmopathy patients, disease was moderately to severely active, with a Clinical Activity Score of 3 or more, a NOSPECS grade of 4 or more, and a duration of less than 3 months. Any patient with an uncontrolled infection, another autoimmune disease, pregnancy or lactation was excluded. Diagnoses were based on clinical symptoms, serum thyroxine and TRAb, thyroid ultrasound and orbital computed tomography. PBMCs were isolated from around 10 ml of fresh peripheral blood by Ficoll-Paque density gradient centrifugation. Trizol reagent was used to extract total RNA, and RNA quality was then checked on an Agilent 2100 Bioanalyzer. A word on this clonotype: It lacks a known antigen. No much larger clone exists at a distance of one base, and base qualities are not known.

The investigation overall reported the following: In validation, progression to ophthalmopathy was predicted by the model with 70% to 71% sensitivity and 72% to 80% specificity, a median of roughly 6 months before onset. Sample size was not statistically predetermined, and investigators were not blinded to group allocation. Most expanded thyroid clonotypes (frequency above 0.001) were also detected in blood, suggesting blood repertoires may reflect thyroid immune responses. A model built on a 13 V-J signature distinguished ophthalmopathy from stable hyperthyroidism, reaching 87.88% sensitivity and approximately 81% specificity in cross-validation and 80%/75% in testing.

The sample taken for sequencing was blood. The source is a woman aged 45-60 years with Graves' ophthalmopathy.

The CDR3 reads CASSALRQGAELFF. The nucleotide sequence reads TGTGCCAGCAGCGCCCTTAGGCAGGGGGCCGAGCTGTTTTTT. This chain joins TRBV2 to TRBJ2-2; TRBD1 agrees with 8 junctional bases. Germline trimming: 6 bases from V, 11 bases from J; junction bases outside gene matches: 11. CDR1 is given as SNHLY and CDR2 as FYNNEI, both from the germline V gene. CDR3 length: 14 amino acids, cysteine to phenylalanine. Only the CDR3 part of the read is kept: 42 bases, read in frame from the first base.